The 32 T cell receptor beta chains reported below all come from one sample, sequenced in a study of T cell clonality in common variable immunodeficiency (dated by TCRdb to 2013 to 2016). The protocol used for the library was the immunoSEQ multiplex PCR assay. The immuneACCESS repertoire file appears here via TCRdb, limited to in-frame rearrangements. These files lack a portion of the clones; in checked studies, under half of the deficit traces to unresolved V genes, and the cause of the others is not known. The table puts tens of thousands of clones in this sample, none counted just once. The biggest ten clones account for about 1.7% of the sample. Sequencing was carried out using peripheral blood mononuclear cells. The receptors derive from a person aged 18 to 75 in good health.

This clone occurred many times. The read ends 3 residues shy of where the CDR3 ends; the end is completed using the germline J gene. V gene TRBV20-1 combines with J gene TRBJ2-1, with 11 bases lining up with TRBD2. This CDR3 has 15 residues. The V gene end was trimmed by 3 bases and the J gene end by 7 bases; junction bases not matched to a gene: 8. Germline CDR1 and CDR2: DFQATT and SNEGSKA (reference sequence). This CDR3 reads CSASIPSGGSNEQFF. The sequenced CDR3 bases are TGCAGTGCTAGCATCCCTAGCGGGGGGTCTAATGAG.

This clone was found many times. From the germline J gene comes the end of the CDR3, since the read stops 3 residues before it. The chain has TRBV7-3 and TRBJ2-5, with 10 positions matching TRBD1. V shed 1 base and J 5 bases; nucleotides not matched to a gene: 7. Germline V CDR1 and CDR2: SGHTA, FQGTGA. This CDR3 is 16 amino acids long. The CDR3 protein is CASSLNGGTGVETQYF. The sequenced part of the CDR3 DNA is TGTGCCAGCAGCTTAAACGGTGGGACAGGGGTGGAGACC.

This clone was seen repeatedly, ten times or more. The CDR3 loop is CASSTSGVTDTQYF. CDR3 DNA, as far as it was read: TGTGCCAGCAGCACTAGCGGGGTCACAGATACG. The chain has TRBV7-9 and TRBJ2-3, with 10 bases aligning to TRBD2. The CDR3 goes on 3 residues after the read ends, and that part is filled in from the germline J gene. This CDR3 is built from 14 residues. Germline V gives CDR1 SEHNR, CDR2 FQNEAQ (reference sequence). J was trimmed by 2 bases and V by 5 bases; bases with no gene match: 1. Drawing the rest from reference TRBV7-9 and TRBJ2-3, the complete variable domain is DTGVSQNPRHKITKRGQNVTFRCDPISEHNRLYWYRQTLGQGPEFLTYFQNEAQLEKSRLLSDRFSAERPKGSFSTLEIQRTEQGDSAMYLCASSTSGVTDTQYFGPGTRLTVL.

The table lists this clone with many counts. The CDR3 end is not reached by the read, which stops 3 residues before it; the germline J gene fills it in. The chain recombines TRBV6-1 with TRBJ2-7, with D tentatively TRBD1 (6 bases). CDR3 size: 15 residues. Germline CDR1 and CDR2: MNHNS and SASEGT. V lost 2 bases, J lost 0 bases, and 11 bases lay in between. CDR3 amino acids: CASSERQESSYEQYF. The CDR3 bases that were read are TGTGCCAGCAGTGAAAGACAGGAGAGCTCCTACGAG.

The sample holds many counts of this clone. The read halts 3 residues ahead of the CDR3 end, with the missing end drawn from the germline J gene. The chain is built from TRBV5-1 and TRBJ2-1, with D maybe TRBD2 (6 bases). CDR1 and CDR2 from the germline V gene are SGHRS and YFSETQ. V was trimmed by 4 bases and J by 0 bases, leaving 11 bases between them. This CDR3 has 15 amino acids. CDR3 in amino acids: CASSPAGSSYNEQFF. The part of the CDR3 DNA that was read is TGCGCCAGCAGCCCGGCGGGGAGCTCCTACAATGAG. The full variable domain, its missing parts supplied by reference TRBV5-1 and TRBJ2-1, is KAGVTQTPRYLIKTRGQQVTLSCSPISGHRSVSWYQQTPGQGLQFLFEYFSETQRNKGNFPGRFSGRQFSNSRSEMNVSTLELGDSALYLCASSPAGSSYNEQFFGPGTRLTVL.

This clone was detected many times. The read ends 3 residues early relative to the CDR3; the germline J gene fills the gap. V usage is TRBV2 and J usage is TRBJ2-5; D remains unclear. Germline CDR1 reads SNHLY; CDR2 reads FYNNEI. The CDR3 totals 13 residues. V was shortened by 6 bases and J by 4 bases, with 12 bases between the two germline ends. The CDR3 DNA, read in part, is TGTGCCAGCAGCCCTGAAGCAGGAGAGACC. It is translated as CASSPEAGET. The whole CDR3 sequence reads CASSPEAGETQYF.

This clone was counted at least ten times. Read coverage stops 3 residues before the CDR3 terminus; the germline J gene supplies the remainder. The chain recombines TRBV2 with TRBJ1-5, with TRBD1 identical over 7 bases. Trimming took 3 bases from V and 2 from J; bases not matched to a gene: 4. The CDR3 contains 15 residues. Germline V gene sequence: CDR1 SNHLY, CDR2 FYNNEI. The CDR3 here is CASSEGDRGNQPQHF. The part of the CDR3 DNA that was read is TGTGCCAGCAGTGAGGGAGACAGGGGCAATCAGCCC.

This clone was detected ten times or more. The read terminates 3 residues before the CDR3 end, so the remaining end is supplied by the germline J gene. The chain uses TRBV5-4 and TRBJ1-2, with D perhaps matching TRBD1 (6 bases). The V end was cut by 4 bases, the J end by 2 bases, with 9 bases between. The CDR3 runs to 13 residues. Looked up from germline, CDR1 is SGHNT and CDR2 is YYREEE (reference sequence). The CDR3 bases that were read are TGTGCCAGCAGCCCAGGGGAAAACTATGGC. Residues: CASSPGENYG. The full CDR3 reads CASSPGENYGYTF.

This clone was recorded many times. The sequenced fragment ends 3 residues before the CDR3 boundary, so the rest is inferred from the germline J gene. This rearrangement joins TRBV7-8 to TRBJ2-3; 7 positions match TRBD2. Germline CDR1 and CDR2: SGHVS and FQNEAQ. Trimming took 4 bases from V and 0 from J; bases not matched to a gene: 4. The CDR3 is made up of 15 amino acids. The CDR3 DNA, read in part, is TGTGCCAGCAGCTACTTAGCGGGCAGCACAGATACG. It translates to CASSYLAGSTDT. The full CDR3 reads CASSYLAGSTDTQYF.

This clone appeared many times. The CDR3 region is CASSSGPGQAYEQYF. The sequenced part of the CDR3 DNA is TGTGCCAGCAGCTCGGGGCCGGGACAGGCCTACGAG. J is TRBJ2-7 and V is TRBV7-3; 8 bases line up with TRBD1. Coverage ceases 3 residues before the CDR3 finishes, and the germline J gene fills in the end. From germline, CDR1 is SGHTA and CDR2 FQGTGA. CDR3 length equals 15 residues. The V gene end was trimmed by 4 bases and the J gene end by 2 bases; junction bases not matched to a gene: 7.

To note about this clone: The sequenced fragment ends 3 residues before the CDR3 boundary, so the rest is inferred from the germline J gene. This rearrangement joins TRBV20-1 to TRBJ2-3, with D maybe TRBD2 (5 bases). V lost 1 base to trimming and J lost 0 bases, with 11 bases between them. Germline V CDR1 and CDR2: DFQATT, SNEGSKA (reference sequence). The CDR3 runs 15 residues. CDR3 amino acids: CSARAAGGSTDTQYF. The covered CDR3 bases are TGCAGTGCTAGAGCCGCGGGCGGTAGCACAGATACG.

This clone was detected ten times or more. From the germline J gene comes the end of the CDR3, since the read stops 3 residues before it. The rearrangement uses TRBV19 and TRBJ2-1; 9 positions match TRBD2. V lost 6 bases to trimming and J lost 1 base; unmatched junction nucleotides: 4. Germline-derived CDR1 and CDR2 are LNHDA and SQIVND (reference sequence). The CDR3 loop spans 15 amino acids. CDR3 sequence reads: CASSPSGASYNEQFF. The CDR3 DNA, read in part, is TGTGCCAGTAGCCCTAGCGGGGCGTCCTACAATGAG.

This clone was observed at least ten times. Read coverage stops 3 residues before the CDR3 terminus; the germline J gene supplies the remainder. V and J are TRBV30 and TRBJ1-1; D is uncertain. Trimming took 1 base from V and 2 from J, leaving 8 bases between them. Germline V CDR1 and CDR2: GTSNPN, SVGIG (reference sequence). This CDR3 contains 13 residues. The CDR3 sequence: CAWSGIVNTEAFF. Incomplete CDR3 DNA: TGTGCCTGGAGTGGTATAGTTAACACTGAA.

The table lists this clone with many counts. The read comes to an end 3 residues before the CDR3 does, leaving the germline J gene to fill in the end. V usage is TRBV7-8 and J usage is TRBJ1-2, with D maybe TRBD1 (5 bases). The CDR3 consists of 15 residues. V was trimmed by 2 bases and J by 2 bases, leaving 12 bases between them. The germline V gene encodes CDR1 SGHVS and CDR2 FQNEAQ. CDR3 DNA, as far as it was read: TGTGCCAGCAGCTTAATGGGCAGGGAAAACTATGGC. This sequence encodes CASSLMGRENYG. The CDR3 in its entirety is CASSLMGRENYGYTF.

This clone appeared many times. The sequenced part of the CDR3 DNA is TGTGCCAGCAGCTTGGCCGGGGGAAACACTGAA. This translates into CASSLAGGNTE. The complete CDR3 reads CASSLAGGNTEAFF. V and J are TRBV5-6 and TRBJ1-1; the D gene is possibly TRBD1 (5 bases). The missing CDR3 end, 3 residues past where the read stops, is filled in from the germline J gene. The length of the CDR3 is 14 residues. Germline assignment: CDR1 SGHDT and CDR2 YYEEEE. V was pared by 0 bases and J by 2 bases, with 8 bases between.

This clone has ten or more counts. Coverage ceases 3 residues before the CDR3 finishes, and the germline J gene fills in the end. The J gene is TRBJ2-7, the V gene TRBV2; the D is unclear. The CDR3 extends over 14 amino acids. Between the trimmed V and J ends, which lost 2 bases and 2 bases, there was a span of 10 bases. CDR1 is SNHLY and CDR2 is FYNNEI in the germline V gene. The CDR3 protein is CASSESQRAYEQYF. The part of the CDR3 DNA that was read is TGTGCCAGCAGTGAATCCCAGCGTGCCTACGAG.

In its sample, this clone was seen many times. The read ends 3 residues before the CDR3 terminus; that terminus is restored from the germline J gene. The chain joins TRBV29-1 to TRBJ2-3; D uncertain. Germline V gene lookup returns CDR1 SQVTM and CDR2 ANQGSEA. V gave up 4 bases and J gave up 3 bases, with 26 bases separating them. The CDR3 is 18 amino acids. The covered CDR3 bases are TGCAGCGTTGGGCTTGACCCAAACCGTCTGACAAAAACAGATACG. It yields the protein CSVGLDPNRLTKTDT. In full, the CDR3 reads CSVGLDPNRLTKTDTQYF.

This clone has ten or more counts. The read finishes 3 residues shy of the CDR3 end, and the germline J gene is used to complete it. V and J are TRBV7-6 and TRBJ1-1, with 7 positions matching TRBD1. CDR3 length: 13 amino acids. V was pared by 5 bases and J by 7 bases, with 7 bases of the junction left unmatched. CDR1 and CDR2 (germline): SGHVS, FNYEAQ. CDR3 DNA (partial): TGTGCCAGCAGCCTACAGGGGTTGGATGAA. Protein product: CASSLQGLDE. The whole CDR3 is CASSLQGLDEAFF.

This clone was seen at least ten times. The DNA ends 3 residues before the CDR3 does, and the rest of the CDR3 is filled in from the germline J gene. This chain joins TRBV20-1 and TRBJ2-7; D perhaps matches TRBD1 (6 bases). V was pared by 1 base and J by 3 bases, with 13 bases between. This CDR3 is 14 amino acids long. Germline loops: CDR1 DFQATT, CDR2 SNEGSKA (reference sequence). The CDR3 is CSARGQVPFYEQYF. The sequenced CDR3 bases are TGCAGTGCTAGAGGACAGGTTCCGTTCTACGAG.

Many counts were recorded for this clone. The sequenced fragment ends 3 residues before the CDR3 boundary, so the rest is inferred from the germline J gene. The chain uses TRBV30 and TRBJ2-6; maybe TRBD1 (6 bases). Trimming pared 2 bases from V and 0 bases from J, leaving 11 bases between. Germline CDR1 GTSNPN, CDR2 SVGIG (reference sequence). The CDR3 spans 16 residues. The CDR3 here is CAWSTKDSSGANVLTF. CDR3 DNA (partial): TGTGCCTGGAGTACTAAGGACAGCTCTGGGGCCAACGTC.

This clone ranks as medium-sized. The read stops 3 residues short of the end of the CDR3; the missing end is completed from the germline J gene. Within the sample, other DNA sequences also encode this same CDR3. This chain links TRBV10-3 with TRBJ2-3; TRBD2 is a possible D gene (5 bases). The length of the CDR3 is 13 residues. From germline, CDR1 is ENHRY and CDR2 SYGVKD. V lost 2 bases to trimming and J lost 4 bases, with 7 bases between them. This CDR3 is CAISEVSADTQYF. CDR3 DNA (partial): TGTGCCATCAGTGAGGTTAGCGCAGATACG.

There are many counts of this clone. CDR3 loop: CASFLSQTGNYGYTF. Partial CDR3 DNA: TGTGCCAGTTTCCTATCCCAGACAGGGAACTATGGC. J is TRBJ1-2 and V is TRBV18; 7 positions agree with TRBD1. The read is 3 residues too short to cover the CDR3 end, so that end is filled in from the germline J gene. The V segment lost 9 bases and the J segment 2 bases; nucleotides outside the gene matches: 12. This CDR3 spans 15 amino acids. The germline CDR1 and CDR2 sequences are KGHSH and LQKENI. Full variable domain (rest looked up from reference TRBV18 and TRBJ1-2): NAGVMQNPRHLVRRRGQEARLRCSPMKGHSHVYWYRQLPEEGLKFMVYLQKENIIDESGMPKERFSAEFPKEGPSILRIQQVVRGDSAAYFCASFLSQTGNYGYTFGSGTRLTVV.

This clone was seen repeatedly, ten times or more. The CDR3 extends 3 residues past the end of the read, so its final part is completed from the germline J gene. V gene TRBV6-4 combines with J gene TRBJ2-2, with 7 bases lining up with TRBD2. CDR1 MRHNA and CDR2 SNTAGT come from the germline V gene. Germline trimming cut 8 bases from V and 4 bases from J; bases unmatched to any gene: 7. The CDR3 has 14 amino acids. The covered CDR3 bases are TGTGCCAGCCGAACTAGCGACGGCACCGGGGAG. Protein sequence: CASRTSDGTGE. The whole CDR3 sequence is CASRTSDGTGELFF.

This clone was seen many times. The read terminates 3 residues before the CDR3 end, so the remaining end is supplied by the germline J gene. J is TRBJ2-7 and V is TRBV2; D is unresolved. Germline V gene data show CDR1 as SNHLY and CDR2 as FYNNEI. The ends were cut back, 9 bases at V and 0 bases at J, with 9 bases in the middle. The CDR3 has 12 residues. The CDR3 bases that were read are TGTGCCAGGGGCTTAAGCTCCTACGAG. It translates to CARGLSSYE. The whole CDR3 reads CARGLSSYEQYF.

This clone was detected many times. Coverage ceases 3 residues before the CDR3 finishes, and the germline J gene fills in the end. The chain recombines TRBV14 with TRBJ2-1; 7 nucleotides agree with TRBD2. The V segment lost 3 bases and the J segment 4 bases; nucleotides outside the gene matches: 6. This CDR3 has 15 amino acids. Germline assignment: CDR1 SGHDN and CDR2 FVKESK. CDR3 sequence: CASSQTSSQYNEQFF. CDR3 DNA, as far as it was read: TGTGCCAGCAGCCAGACTAGCTCTCAGTACAATGAG. Looking up the rest from reference TRBV14 and TRBJ2-1 gives the full variable domain: EAGVTQFPSHSVIEKGQTVTLRCDPISGHDNLYWYRRVMGKEIKFLLHFVKESKQDESGMPNNRFLAERTGGTYSTLKVQPAELEDSGVYFCASSQTSSQYNEQFFGPGTRLTVL.

This clone was seen many times. The CDR3 goes on 3 residues after the read ends, and that part is filled in from the germline J gene. The rearrangement uses TRBV14 and TRBJ2-7, with D possibly matching TRBD1 (5 bases). Germline loops: CDR1 SGHDN, CDR2 FVKESK. This CDR3 spans 15 amino acids. V was shortened by 3 bases and J by 0 bases, with 12 bases between the two germline ends. CDR3 bases read: TGTGCCAGCAGCCACTCGACAGAGACCTCCTACGAG. Its translation is CASSHSTETSYE. The entire CDR3 protein reads CASSHSTETSYEQYF.

This clone was counted ten times or more. The CDR3 end lies 3 residues beyond the end of the read and is filled in from the germline J gene. This chain uses TRBV10-2 with TRBJ2-3; no reliable D call. The V end was cut by 3 bases, the J end by 0 bases, with 4 bases between. This CDR3 spans 13 amino acids. CDR1 and CDR2 from the germline V gene are WSHSY and SAAADI. The CDR3 loop reads CASSEQSTDTQYF. Partial CDR3 DNA: TGCGCCAGCAGTGAACAGAGCACAGATACG.

This clone was seen many times. The CDR3 goes on 3 residues after the read ends, and that part is filled in from the germline J gene. This chain connects TRBV6-1 to TRBJ1-2; no clear D gene. Trimming cost V 2 bases and J 2 bases, with 9 bases left between them. The CDR3 totals 14 residues. Germline CDR1 and CDR2: MNHNS and SASEGT. Here the CDR3 reads CASSESDSNYGYTF. The CDR3 bases that were read are TGTGCCAGCAGTGAATCTGACTCCAACTATGGC.

The CDR3 here is CASTLSRVAGELFF. The part of the CDR3 DNA that was read is TGTGCCAGTACCCTTTCTAGAGTTGCCGGGGAG. The V call is TRBV19, the J call TRBJ2-2; D gene unclear. The read gets to within 3 residues of the CDR3 end, and the germline J gene fills in the rest. This CDR3 comprises 14 residues. Per germline, CDR1 LNHDA and CDR2 SQIVND (reference sequence). Trimming removed 7 bases from V and 6 bases from J, with 15 bases in between. The full variable domain, its missing parts supplied by reference TRBV19 and TRBJ2-2, is DGGITQSPKYLFRKEGQNVTLSCEQNLNHDAMYWYRQDPGQGLRLIYYSQIVNDFQKGDIAEGYSVSREKKESFPLTVTSAQKNPTAFYLCASTLSRVAGELFFGEGSRLTVL.

This clone was found many times. The read terminates 3 residues before the CDR3 end, so the remaining end is supplied by the germline J gene. The V and J genes are TRBV4-2 and TRBJ1-2; TRBD1 aligns across 10 bases. After removal of 1 base from V and 3 bases from J, the junction contained 8 bases not matched to a gene. In germline, CDR1 is LGHNA, CDR2 YNFKEQ. This CDR3 spans 17 amino acids. CDR3 bases read: TGTGCCAGCAGCCAAGTAACTGGACAGGGGGATTACTATGGC. As protein: CASSQVTGQGDYYG. Given in full, the CDR3 is CASSQVTGQGDYYGYTF.

In its sample, this clone was seen many times. This CDR3 reads CASSTGGLPEAFF. The CDR3 bases that were read are TGTGCCAGCAGCACGGGGGGTTTACCTGAA. The chain uses TRBV12-3 or TRBV12-4 and TRBJ1-1; tentatively, D is TRBD1 (5 bases). The CDR3 goes on 3 residues after the read ends, and that part is filled in from the germline J gene. The CDR3 has 13 amino acids. V was cut by 6 bases and J by 6 bases, with 14 bases left in between.

In its sample, this clone was seen many times. The read stops 3 residues short of the end of the CDR3; the missing end is completed from the germline J gene. V usage is TRBV19 and J usage is TRBJ1-1; 7 nucleotides match TRBD1. There are 14 residues in the CDR3. Germline CDR1 reads LNHDA; CDR2 reads SQIVND (reference sequence). The trim removed 4 bases at V and 2 bases at J, leaving 4 bases unmatched. The DNA read from the CDR3 is TGTGCCAGTAGTACTTGGGACAGCAACACTGAA. Its protein is CASSTWDSNTE. The entire CDR3 reads CASSTWDSNTEAFF.